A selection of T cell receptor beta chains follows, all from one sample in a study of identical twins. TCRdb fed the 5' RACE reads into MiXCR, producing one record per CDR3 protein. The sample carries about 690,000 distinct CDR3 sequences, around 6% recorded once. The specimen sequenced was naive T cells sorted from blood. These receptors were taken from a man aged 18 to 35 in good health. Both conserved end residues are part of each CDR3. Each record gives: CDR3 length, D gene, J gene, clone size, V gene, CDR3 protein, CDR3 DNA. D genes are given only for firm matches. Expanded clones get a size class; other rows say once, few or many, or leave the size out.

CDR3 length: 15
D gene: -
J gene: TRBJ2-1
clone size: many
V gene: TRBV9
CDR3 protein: CASSFDLGSYNEQFF
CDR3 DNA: TGTGCCAGCAGCTTTGACTTAGGGAGCTACAATGAGCAGTTCTTC

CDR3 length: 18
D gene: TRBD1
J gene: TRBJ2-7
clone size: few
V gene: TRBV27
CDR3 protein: CATWPWGQGGLETYEQYF
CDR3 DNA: TGTGCCACCTGGCCTTGGGGACAGGGAGGGCTAGAGACCTACGAGCAGTACTTC

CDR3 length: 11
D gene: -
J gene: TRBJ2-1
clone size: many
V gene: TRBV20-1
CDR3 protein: CSAGFSNEQFF
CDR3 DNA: TGCAGTGCTGGATTCAGCAATGAGCAGTTCTTC

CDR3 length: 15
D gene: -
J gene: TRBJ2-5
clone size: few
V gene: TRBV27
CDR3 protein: CASRSQTRWAETQYF
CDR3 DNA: TGTGCCAGCAGGAGTCAGACTAGGTGGGCAGAGACCCAGTACTTC

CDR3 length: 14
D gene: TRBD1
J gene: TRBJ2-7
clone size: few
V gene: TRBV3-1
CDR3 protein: CASSGRDRSYEQYF
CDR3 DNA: TGTGCCAGCAGCGGCCGGGACAGATCCTACGAGCAGTACTTC

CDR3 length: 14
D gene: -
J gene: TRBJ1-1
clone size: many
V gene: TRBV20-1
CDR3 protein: CSARVGMSGTEAFF
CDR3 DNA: TGCAGTGCTAGAGTGGGCATGTCGGGCACTGAAGCTTTCTTT

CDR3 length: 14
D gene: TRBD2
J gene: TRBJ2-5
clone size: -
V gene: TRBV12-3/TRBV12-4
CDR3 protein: CASSKLAGGETQYF
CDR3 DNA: TGTGCCAGCAGCAAACTAGCGGGAGGAGAGACCCAGTACTTC

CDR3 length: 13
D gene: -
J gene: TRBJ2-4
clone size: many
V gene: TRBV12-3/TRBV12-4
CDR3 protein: CASSYMGKNIQYF
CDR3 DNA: TGTGCCAGCAGTTATATGGGCAAAAACATTCAGTACTTC

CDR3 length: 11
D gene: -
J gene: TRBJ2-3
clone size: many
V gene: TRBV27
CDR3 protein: CASTFSDTQYF
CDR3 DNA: TGTGCCAGCACCTTTAGCGATACGCAGTATTTT

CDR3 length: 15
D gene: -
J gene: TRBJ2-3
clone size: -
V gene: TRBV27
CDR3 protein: CASSRPNRPGDTQYF
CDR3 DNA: TGTGCCAGCAGTCGTCCTAACCGCCCTGGGGATACGCAGTATTTT

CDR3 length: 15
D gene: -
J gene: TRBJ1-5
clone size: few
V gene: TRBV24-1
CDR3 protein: CATSNRQGSDQPQHF
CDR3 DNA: TGTGCCACCAGTAACCGCCAGGGGAGCGATCAGCCCCAGCATTTT

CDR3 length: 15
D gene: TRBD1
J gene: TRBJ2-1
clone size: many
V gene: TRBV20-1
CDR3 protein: CSASLGGTAYNEQFF
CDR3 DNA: TGCAGTGCTTCCCTAGGTGGGACAGCTTACAATGAGCAGTTCTTC

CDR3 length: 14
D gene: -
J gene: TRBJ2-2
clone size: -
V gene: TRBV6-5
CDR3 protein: CASSSGGGFGELFF
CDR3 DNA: TGTGCCAGCAGTTCGGGGGGCGGTTTCGGGGAGCTGTTTTTT

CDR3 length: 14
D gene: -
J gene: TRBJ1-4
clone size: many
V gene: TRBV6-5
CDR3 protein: CASSFGGSREKLFF
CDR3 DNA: TGTGCCAGCAGTTTCGGTGGCAGTAGGGAAAAACTGTTTTTT

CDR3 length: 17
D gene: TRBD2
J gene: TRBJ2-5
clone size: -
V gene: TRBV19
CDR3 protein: CASSFLGTSGGVETQYF
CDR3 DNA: TGTGCCAGTAGTTTCCTTGGGACTAGCGGGGGGGTGGAGACCCAGTACTTC

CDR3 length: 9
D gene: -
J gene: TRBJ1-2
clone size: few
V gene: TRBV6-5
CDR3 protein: CASGPPATF
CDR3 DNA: TGTGCCAGCGGGCCTCCGGCCACCTTC

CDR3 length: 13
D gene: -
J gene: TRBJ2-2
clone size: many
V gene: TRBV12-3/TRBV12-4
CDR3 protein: CASSLLRDGELFF
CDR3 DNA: TGTGCCAGCAGTTTATTAAGGGACGGGGAGCTGTTTTTT

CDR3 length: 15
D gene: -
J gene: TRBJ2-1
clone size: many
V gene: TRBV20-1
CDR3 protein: CSALQTVSSYNEQFF
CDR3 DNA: TGCAGTGCTCTTCAGACTGTTAGCTCCTACAATGAGCAGTTCTTC

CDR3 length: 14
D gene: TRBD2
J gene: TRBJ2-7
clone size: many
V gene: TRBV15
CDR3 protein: CATSSLAGVDEQYF
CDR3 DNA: TGTGCCACCAGCAGCTTAGCGGGAGTAGACGAGCAGTACTTC

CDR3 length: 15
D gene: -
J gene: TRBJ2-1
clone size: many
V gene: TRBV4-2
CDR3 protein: CASSQGIGLLAEQFF
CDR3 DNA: TGTGCCAGCAGCCAAGGTATAGGGCTGTTAGCTGAGCAGTTCTTC

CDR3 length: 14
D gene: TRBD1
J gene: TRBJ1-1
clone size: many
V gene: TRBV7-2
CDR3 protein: CASSLASGGREAFF
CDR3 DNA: TGTGCCAGCAGCTTAGCTTCAGGGGGCCGGGAAGCTTTCTTT

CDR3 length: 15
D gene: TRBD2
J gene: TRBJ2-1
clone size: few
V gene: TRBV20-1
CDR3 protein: CSARTSGIPYNEQFF
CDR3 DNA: TGCAGTGCCCGGACTAGCGGGATACCCTACAATGAGCAGTTCTTC

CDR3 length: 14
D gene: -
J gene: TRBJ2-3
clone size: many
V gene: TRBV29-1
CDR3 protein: CSVEVLLGTDTQYF
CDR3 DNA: TGCAGCGTTGAAGTTCTGCTAGGGACAGATACGCAGTATTTT

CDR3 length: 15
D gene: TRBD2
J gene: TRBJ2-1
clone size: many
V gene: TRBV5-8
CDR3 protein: CASRATSRSYNEQFF
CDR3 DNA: TGTGCCAGCAGGGCGACTAGCCGCTCCTACAATGAGCAGTTCTTC

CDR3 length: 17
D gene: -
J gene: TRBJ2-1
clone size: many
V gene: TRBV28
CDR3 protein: CASSSFRAWGADNEQFF
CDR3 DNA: TGTGCCAGCAGTTCATTCCGGGCATGGGGGGCTGACAATGAGCAGTTCTTC

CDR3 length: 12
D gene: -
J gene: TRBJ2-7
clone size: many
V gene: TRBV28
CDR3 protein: CASSTPSYEQYF
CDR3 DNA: TGTGCCAGCAGTACGCCCTCCTACGAGCAGTACTTC

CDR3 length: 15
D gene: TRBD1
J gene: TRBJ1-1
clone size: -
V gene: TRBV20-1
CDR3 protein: CSARHTGGEDTEAFF
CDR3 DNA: TGCAGTGCCAGACACACAGGGGGCGAAGACACTGAAGCTTTCTTT

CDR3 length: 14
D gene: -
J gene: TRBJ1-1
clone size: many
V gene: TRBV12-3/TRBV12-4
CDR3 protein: CASSFLGTNTEAFF
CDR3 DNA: TGTGCCAGCAGTTTTTTGGGGACGAACACTGAAGCTTTCTTT

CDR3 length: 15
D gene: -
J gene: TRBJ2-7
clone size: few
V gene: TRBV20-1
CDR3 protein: CSARGTALEGYEQYF
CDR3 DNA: TGCAGTGCTAGAGGCACGGCCCTCGAAGGCTACGAGCAGTACTTC

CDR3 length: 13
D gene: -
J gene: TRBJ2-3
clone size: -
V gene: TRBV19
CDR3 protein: CASTRGYTDTQYF
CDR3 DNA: TGTGCCAGTACAAGGGGTTACACAGATACGCAGTATTTT

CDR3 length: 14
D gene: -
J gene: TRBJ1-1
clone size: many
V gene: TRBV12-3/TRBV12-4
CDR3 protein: CASTVGAGTGKAFF
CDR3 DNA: TGTGCCAGCACCGTCGGGGCAGGGACCGGGAAAGCTTTCTTT

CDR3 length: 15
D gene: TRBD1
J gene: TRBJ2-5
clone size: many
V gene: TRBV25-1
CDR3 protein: CASSEPQGAGETQYF
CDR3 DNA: TGTGCCAGCAGTGAACCCCAGGGGGCTGGAGAGACCCAGTACTTC

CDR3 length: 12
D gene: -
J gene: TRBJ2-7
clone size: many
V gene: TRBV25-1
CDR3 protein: CASSAGWYEQYF
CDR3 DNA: TGTGCCAGCAGCGCTGGTTGGTACGAGCAGTACTTC

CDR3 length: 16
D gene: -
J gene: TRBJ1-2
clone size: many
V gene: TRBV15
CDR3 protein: CATSRGTGSINYGYTF
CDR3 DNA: TGTGCCACCAGCAGAGGAACAGGCTCCATAAACTATGGCTACACCTTC

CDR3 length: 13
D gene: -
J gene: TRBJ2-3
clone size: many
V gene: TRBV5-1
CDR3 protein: CASSSGSLDTQYF
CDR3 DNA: TGCGCCAGCAGCTCCGGGTCCCTAGATACGCAGTATTTT

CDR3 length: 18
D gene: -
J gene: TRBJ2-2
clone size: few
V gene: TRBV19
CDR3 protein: CASSIVRTRGGNTGELFF
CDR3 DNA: TGTGCCAGTAGTATAGTCCGGACCAGGGGAGGGAACACCGGGGAGCTGTTTTTT

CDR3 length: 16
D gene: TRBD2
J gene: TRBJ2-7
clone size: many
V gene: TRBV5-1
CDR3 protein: CASSEGLAGGIYEQYF
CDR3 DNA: TGCGCCAGCAGCGAGGGACTAGCGGGAGGGATCTACGAGCAGTACTTC

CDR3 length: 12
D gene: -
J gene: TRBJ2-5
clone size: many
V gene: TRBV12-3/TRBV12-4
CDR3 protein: CASSLAPKTQYF
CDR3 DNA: TGTGCCAGCAGTTTAGCCCCGAAGACCCAGTACTTC

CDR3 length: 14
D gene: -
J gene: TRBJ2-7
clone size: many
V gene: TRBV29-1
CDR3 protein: CSVEGLRLLYEQYF
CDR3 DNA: TGCAGCGTTGAAGGCCTTAGGCTTTTATACGAGCAGTACTTC

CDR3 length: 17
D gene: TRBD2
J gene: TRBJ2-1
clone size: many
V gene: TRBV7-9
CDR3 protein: CASSTKTGGDPRDEQFF
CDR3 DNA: TGTGCCAGCAGCACTAAAACGGGAGGCGATCCTAGGGATGAGCAGTTCTTC

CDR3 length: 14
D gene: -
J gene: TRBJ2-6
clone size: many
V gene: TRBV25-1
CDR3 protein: CASSGGSGANVLTF
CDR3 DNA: TGTGCCAGCAGTGGAGGGTCTGGGGCCAACGTCCTGACTTTC

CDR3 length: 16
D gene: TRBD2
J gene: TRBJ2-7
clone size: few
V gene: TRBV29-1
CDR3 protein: CSVETISSGVAYEQYF
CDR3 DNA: TGCAGCGTTGAAACGATTAGTAGCGGGGTCGCCTACGAGCAGTACTTC

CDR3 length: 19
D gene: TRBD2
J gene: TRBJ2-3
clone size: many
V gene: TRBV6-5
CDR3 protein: CASSSLLPGLAETTDTQYF
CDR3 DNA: TGTGCCAGCAGTTCCCTCTTACCGGGACTAGCGGAAACCACAGATACGCAGTATTTT

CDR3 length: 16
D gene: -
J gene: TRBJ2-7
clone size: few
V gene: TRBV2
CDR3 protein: CASSEGVGGIRYEQYF
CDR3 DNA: TGTGCCAGCAGTGAAGGGGTGGGGGGAATACGATACGAGCAGTACTTC